The sequence of this TCR beta chain was determined in a study of human T cells and chemical hapten exposure. Study-level information: Small discrepancies in pooled library volume mainly accounted for the varying TCR yields per sample.

TCRdb itself ran the RACE reads through MiXCR, one entry per CDR3 protein. The profile shows 180,000 or so distinct CDR3 sequences, around 25% of them singletons. V gave up 3 bases and J gave up 1 base, with 8 bases separating them. This CDR3 has 14 residues. The germline CDR1 and CDR2 sequences are LGHNA and YSLEER. This sample's time point: patch test 3, about 24 weeks after DPC sensitization. Treatment described: therapeutic diphenylcyclopropenone sensitization with weekly scalp DPC. This TCR was sampled from a woman between 40 and 55 years old with alopecia areata. Some clones in this sample may be carry-over from other donors' samples. This chain connects TRBV4-3 to TRBJ2-3; D is possibly TRBD1 (5 bases). The material sequenced was whole blood, taken in connection with sensitization to the hapten diphenylcyclopropenone (DPC). The chain's CDR3 is CASSQGLRTDTQYF. CDR3 in DNA: TGCGCCAGCAGCCAGGGGCTCCGCACAGATACGCAGTATTTT.